Listed here is a single T cell receptor (beta chain). Its antigen target is currently unknown. There are no base qualities to consult, and no much larger clone falls within one base. Collaborating institutions collected whole blood in K2EDTA tubes following their own protocols. For TCRbeta analysis, collaborators shipped samples as frozen whole blood, isolated PBMCs, or DNA extracted from either of those sample types. This sample is part of a study of blood T cell repertoires in COVID-19 (TCRdb year 2020). About the investigation overall: Samples from collaborators originated in the United States, Italy and Spain and spanned both the acute and convalescent phases of COVID-19. Deeply sampled blood TCRbeta repertoires from subjects exposed to, actively infected with, or recovered from COVID-19 were included in the dataset. The repertoires were released in a freely available public database meant as a resource for research on the immune response to SARS-CoV-2. The sample metadata nearly always contained a de-identified subject ID, COVID-19 status, age in years and sex. Samples were obtained from the ongoing ImmuneRACE study (first 160 participants) and from over a thousand subjects provided by 6 global collaborators. The prospective study material was composed of cDNA or gDNA derived from T cells, B-cell-depleted T cells, or PBMCs. HLA class I and class II types, where available, came from metadata supplied by the sample provider rather than from assay-based typing. On the study overall, not on this receptor specifically: The quantity of clinical and demographic metadata differed by source and by participant and was supplied without curation.

V is shortened by 3 bases, J by 2 bases, and the region joining them spans 6 bases. The CDR3 starts with the cysteine, ends with the phenylalanine, and has 12 residues. Only the CDR3 region is kept as DNA, spanning 36 bases read in frame from base 1. The germline V gene sets CDR1 to SQVTM and CDR2 to ANQGSEA. The immunoSEQ Assay, a bias-controlled multiplex PCR, was used to amplify TCRbeta CDR3 regions from genomic DNA. Per the original workflow: Nucleated cell counts per sample were estimated from amplification of reference gene primers within the assay. To quantify the absolute abundance of each unique TCRbeta CDR3 rearrangement, sequence reads were collapsed and filtered. Productive Simpson clonality was computed per sample as the square root of Simpson's diversity index over productive rearrangements. Sourced from immuneACCESS, this table was stored by TCRdb with only in-frame sequences that have V and J called. A share of the clones is absent; for the studies checked, an unresolved V gene accounts for under half, and the remainder has no known explanation. D and trimming come from the DNA, and the V and J calls and clone size come from that table. In all, the sample holds about 25,000 clones, and roughly 85% of those were seen once. The ten top clones hold 20% to 25% of the sample.

This receptor chain uses TRBV29-1 and TRBJ2-3; the D segment could be TRBD2, given 5 matching bases. The clonotype comes from a man in his 70s in a cohort sampled during active COVID-19. Sequencing input: peripheral blood. Here the CDR3 is given as CSVDRDTDTQYF. Read as DNA, the sequence is TGCAGCGTTGACCGGGACACAGATACGCAGTATTTT.